This T cell receptor (beta chain) was found in a study of blood T cell repertoires in COVID-19. Trimming shortened V by 3 bases and J by 0 bases, and 18 bases separated the two germline ends. CDR1 is SGDLS, CDR2 YYNGEE, per germline. The CDR3 sequence is 17 residues long. Here immunoSEQ multiplex PCR was the method, and the copy in TCRdb shows in-frame clones only, minus some. The sample contains under 130,000 clones, approximately 80% of which appear only once. The source is a woman aged 70-85 years with acute or convalescent COVID-19. The chain has TRBV9 and TRBJ1-1; D not resolved. The sequenced sample consisted of peripheral blood. The CDR3 is CASSAWEVGDMNTEAFF. The CDR3 DNA is TGTGCCAGCAGCGCTTGGGAGGTAGGAGATATGAACACTGAAGCTTTCTTT.